This TCR beta chain is from a study of response to subunit inactivated influenza vaccine. General study results and limits: Few new T cells, the authors suggested, are recruited by each seasonal influenza vaccination.

The germline gives CDR1 KGHDR, CDR2 SFDVKD. The J segment lost 3 bases and the V segment lost 4 bases, leaving 2 bases of the junction unmatched. This CDR3 is built from 15 residues. TCRdb redid the calling of the RT-PCR reads with MiXCR, one entry per CDR3 protein. The sample consists of a few hundred thousand distinct CDR3 sequences, 14% of them appearing once. As to this clonotype: What it recognizes is unknown.

This sequence was found in a man aged 45 to 65 who received an inactivated influenza vaccine. The material was PBMCs from blood, obtained about 11 days after vaccination. The rearrangement links TRBV24-1 to TRBJ2-5; 12 bases match TRBD2. DNA for the CDR3: TGTGCCACCAGTGACCGACTAGCGGGAGAAGAGACCCAGTACTTC. It codes for CATSDRLAGEETQYF.